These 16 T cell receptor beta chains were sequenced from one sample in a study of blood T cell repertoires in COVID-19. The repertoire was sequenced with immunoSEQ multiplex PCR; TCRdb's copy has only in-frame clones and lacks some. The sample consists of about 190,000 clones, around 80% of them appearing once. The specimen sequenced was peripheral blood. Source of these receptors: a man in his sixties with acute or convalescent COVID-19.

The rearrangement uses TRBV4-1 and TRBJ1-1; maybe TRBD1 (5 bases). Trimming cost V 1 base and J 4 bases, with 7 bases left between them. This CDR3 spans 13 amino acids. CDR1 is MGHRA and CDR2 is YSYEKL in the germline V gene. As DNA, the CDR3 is TGCGCCAGCAGCCAAGTTGGGGCCACTGAAGCTTTCTTT. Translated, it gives CASSQVGATEAFF.

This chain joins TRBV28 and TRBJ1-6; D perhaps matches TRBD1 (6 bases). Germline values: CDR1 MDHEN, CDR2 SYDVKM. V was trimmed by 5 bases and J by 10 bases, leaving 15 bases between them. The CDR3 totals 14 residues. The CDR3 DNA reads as TGTGCCAGCAGTCCTACAGGGCTCAGGTCACCCCTCCACTTT. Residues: CASSPTGLRSPLHF.

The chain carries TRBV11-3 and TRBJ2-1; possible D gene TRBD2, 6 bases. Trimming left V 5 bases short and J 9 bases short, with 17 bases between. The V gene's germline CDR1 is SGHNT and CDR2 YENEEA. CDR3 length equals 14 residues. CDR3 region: CASSPGLPLSEQFF. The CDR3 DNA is TGTGCCAGCAGCCCGGGACTCCCCCTAAGTGAGCAGTTCTTC.

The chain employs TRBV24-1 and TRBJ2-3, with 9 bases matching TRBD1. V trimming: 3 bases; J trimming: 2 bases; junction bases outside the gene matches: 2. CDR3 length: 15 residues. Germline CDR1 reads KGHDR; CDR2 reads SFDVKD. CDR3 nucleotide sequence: TGTGCCACCAGTGATACAGGGGGCTACACAGATACGCAGTATTTT. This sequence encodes CATSDTGGYTDTQYF.

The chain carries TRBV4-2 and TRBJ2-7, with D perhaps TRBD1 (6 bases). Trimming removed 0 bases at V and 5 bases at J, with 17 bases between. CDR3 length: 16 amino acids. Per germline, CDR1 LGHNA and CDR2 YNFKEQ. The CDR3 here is CASSQDVARGFHEQYF. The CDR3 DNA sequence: TGTGCCAGCAGCCAAGATGTCGCCAGGGGTTTCCACGAGCAGTACTTC.

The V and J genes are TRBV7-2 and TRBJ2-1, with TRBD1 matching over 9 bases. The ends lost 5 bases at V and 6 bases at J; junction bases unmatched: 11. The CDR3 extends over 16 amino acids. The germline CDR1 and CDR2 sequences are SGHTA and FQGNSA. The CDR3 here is CASSLPPGQGLNEQFF. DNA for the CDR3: TGTGCCAGCAGCCTCCCCCCGGGACAGGGTCTCAATGAGCAGTTCTTC.

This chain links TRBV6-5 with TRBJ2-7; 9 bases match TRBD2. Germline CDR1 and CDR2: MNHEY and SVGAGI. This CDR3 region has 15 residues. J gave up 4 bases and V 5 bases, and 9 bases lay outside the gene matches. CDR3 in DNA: TGTGCCAGCAGTCGTAGCGGGGGCGGGGGTTACGAGCAGTACTTC. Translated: CASSRSGGGGYEQYF.

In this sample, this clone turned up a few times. The CDR3 reads CASSYTGQRMNTEAFF. The DNA for the CDR3 is TGCGCCAGCAGCTATACGGGACAACGAATGAACACTGAAGCTTTCTTT. The chain has TRBV5-1 and TRBJ1-1; a weak D match, TRBD1 (6 bases). Germline CDR1 reads SGHRS; CDR2 reads YFSETQ. The CDR3 consists of 16 residues. Trimming stripped 3 bases from V and 0 bases from J, with 15 bases between.

CDR3 loop: CAISESGTRGDEQFF. The DNA for the CDR3 is TGTGCCATCAGTGAATCGGGGACTAGGGGGGATGAGCAGTTCTTC. The chain joins TRBV10-3 to TRBJ2-1, with 8 bases lining up with TRBD2. Germline V gives CDR1 ENHRY, CDR2 SYGVKD. The CDR3 is 15 residues long. V dropped 3 bases and J dropped 8; count of bases not matched to a gene: 9.

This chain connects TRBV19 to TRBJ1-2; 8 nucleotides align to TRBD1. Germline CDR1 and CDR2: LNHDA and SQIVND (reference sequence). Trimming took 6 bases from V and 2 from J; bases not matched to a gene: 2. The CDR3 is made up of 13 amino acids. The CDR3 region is CASSRQGNYGYTF. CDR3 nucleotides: TGTGCCAGTAGCAGACAGGGGAACTATGGCTACACCTTC.

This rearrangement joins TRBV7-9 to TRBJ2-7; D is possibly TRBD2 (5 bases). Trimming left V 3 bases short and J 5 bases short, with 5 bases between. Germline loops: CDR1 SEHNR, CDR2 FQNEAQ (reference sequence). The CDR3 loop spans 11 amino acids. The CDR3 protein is CASSFGNEQYF. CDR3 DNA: TGTGCCAGCAGCTTCGGGAACGAGCAGTACTTC.

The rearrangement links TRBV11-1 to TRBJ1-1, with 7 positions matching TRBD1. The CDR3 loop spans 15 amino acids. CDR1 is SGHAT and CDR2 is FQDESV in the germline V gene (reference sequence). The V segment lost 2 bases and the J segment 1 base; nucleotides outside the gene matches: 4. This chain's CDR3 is CASSLLRGRNTEAFF. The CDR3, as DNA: TGTGCCAGCAGCTTACTCAGGGGGAGGAACACTGAAGCTTTCTTT.

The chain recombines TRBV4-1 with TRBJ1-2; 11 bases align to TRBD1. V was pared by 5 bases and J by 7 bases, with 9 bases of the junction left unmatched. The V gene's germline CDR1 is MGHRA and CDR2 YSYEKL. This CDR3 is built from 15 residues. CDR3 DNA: TGCGCCAGCAGCTACGGACAGGGGGCAAATCGTGGCTACACCTTC. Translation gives CASSYGQGANRGYTF.

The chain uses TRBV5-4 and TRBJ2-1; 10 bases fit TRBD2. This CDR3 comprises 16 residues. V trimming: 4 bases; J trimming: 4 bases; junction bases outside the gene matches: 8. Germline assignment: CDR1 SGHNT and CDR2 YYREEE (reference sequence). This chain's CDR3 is CASSSGTSGDYNEQFF. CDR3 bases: TGTGCCAGCAGCAGTGGTACTAGCGGGGATTACAATGAGCAGTTCTTC.

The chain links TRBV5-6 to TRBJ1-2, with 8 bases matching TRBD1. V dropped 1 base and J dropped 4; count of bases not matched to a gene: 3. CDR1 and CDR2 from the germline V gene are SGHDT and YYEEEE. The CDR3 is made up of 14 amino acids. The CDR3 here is CASSLSGGSYGYTF. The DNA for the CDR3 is TGTGCCAGCAGCTTGTCAGGGGGCAGCTATGGCTACACCTTC.

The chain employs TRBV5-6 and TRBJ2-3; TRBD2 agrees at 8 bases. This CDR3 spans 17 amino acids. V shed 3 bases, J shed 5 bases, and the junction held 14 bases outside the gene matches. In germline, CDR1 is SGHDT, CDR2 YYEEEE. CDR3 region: CASSSAQLAARLDTQYF. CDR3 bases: TGTGCCAGCAGCTCAGCCCAACTAGCGGCTCGTTTAGATACGCAGTATTTT.